The sequence of this T cell receptor beta chain was determined in a study of response to subunit inactivated influenza vaccine. Study-wide results and limits: The authors put forward the suggestion that each seasonal influenza vaccination may bring in only a limited number of new T cells.

TCRdb redid the calling of the RT-PCR reads with MiXCR, one entry per CDR3 protein. This sample has more than 450,000 distinct CDR3 sequences; 6% to 9% occur once, and the top ten carry under 15%. A word on this clonotype: Its target is unknown.

Looked up from germline, CDR1 is MNHEY and CDR2 is SMNVEV (reference sequence). After removal of 6 bases from V and 7 bases from J, the junction contained 10 bases not matched to a gene. The CDR3 is 16 residues long. Sequenced material: PBMCs from blood, taken around 2 years after vaccination. The chain joins TRBV27 to TRBJ1-5; 12 nucleotides match TRBD1. This TCR came from a man between 50 and 70 years old who received an inactivated influenza vaccine. For the CDR3, the DNA is TGTGCCAGCAGAGCGCCGGGACAGGGGGCCTTGCAGCCCCAGCATTTT. Its protein product is CASRAPGQGALQPQHF.